This TCR beta chain is from a study of CD8 T cells in Susac syndrome (dated by TCRdb to between 2017 and 2020). Broadly, across the study: Repertoire sequencing was used to test whether CD8+ T cell activation and differentiation in Susac syndrome was antigen driven. General study outcomes and caveats: The number of individuals in the TCR sequencing and HLA analysis was acknowledged as relatively small.

Peripheral blood CD8+ and CD4+ T cells from healthy donors, Susac syndrome patients and multiple sclerosis patients were profiled using high-throughput TCR beta sequencing. Healthy donors were included as age- and sex-matched controls. Bulk CD8+ and CD4+ T cells were purified magnetically by negative isolation, whereas CD8+ TEMRA cells were enriched by FACS. Blood was drawn into EDTA tubes, processed within 24 hours, and PBMCs were isolated by density gradient centrifugation. PBMCs intended for TCR sequencing were frozen in liquid nitrogen and were later thawed in a 37 degrees C water bath. A purity of at least 90% was achieved for sorted or isolated CD4+, CD8+ and CD8+ TEMRA cells. RNA was extracted using the RNeasy kit, and about 0.45 to 1 ug of the RNA was reverse transcribed with random hexamers. The immunoSEQ multiplex PCR assay, which covers 54 Vbeta and 13 Jbeta segments, was used to amplify TCR beta CDR3 regions. To correct PCR amplification bias, a synthetic template baseline was used for both primer optimization and computational correction. Concerning the study's data processing: Reads were assigned to V, D and J genes according to IMGT and analyzed in immunoSEQ Analyzer, with only productive sequences retained. Clonality was calculated as one minus the Shannon entropy normalized by log2 of the number of productive unique sequences. For each patient and control, public and private clones were evaluated among the 100 most prevalent clones. A clone was defined as Susac-specific if it was absent from the healthy and MS cohorts, from roughly 1,000 published viral clones and from other ImmuneACCESS disease sequences. The public reads were quality trimmed at Q25 with fastp and then assembled into clones with MiXCR by TCRdb, keeping productive beta chains. CDR3 protein sequences are deduplicated, and each keeps its most common genes and DNA. The V and J calls shown here were made by TCRdb, not taken from the authors' results. This sample comprises some 100,000 distinct CDR3 sequences, around 90% of them detected only once. The ten largest clones add up to about 0.14% of the sample.

Only one count was recorded for this clonotype. Its antigen is still unknown. Base qualities were left out, and no much larger clone turns up one base away. A single read is weak support. The sequencing sample was made of CD4+ T cells from PBMCs. This TCR was sampled from a human donor in good health.

The sequenced DNA is TGTGCCAGCACCAGGACAGGGGCAAATGAGCAGTTCTTC. Translated, it reads CASTRTGANEQFF. This sequence uses TRBV16 and TRBJ2-1, with TRBD1 matching 9 junction bases. The CDR3 contains 13 residues, cysteine and phenylalanine counted. Only the CDR3 portion is preserved as DNA: 39 bases, with reading frame beginning at the first base. For CDR1 and CDR2, the germline V gene lists KGHSY and FQNENV. V and J are trimmed by 7 bases and 7 bases, and the gene matches miss 5 bases of the junction.